This TCR beta chain was identified during a study of cytomegalovirus exposure and HLA in healthy donors. For this clone: Its antigen is unknown.

Primers: 60 Vbeta forward and 13 Jbeta reverse. Produced via immunoSEQ multiplex PCR; TCRdb's table is partial and in-frame only. The sample lists over 110,000 clones, approximately 80% seen once, with approximately 10% in the top ten. Findings and caveats of the study: The study carried out a later analysis of TCR beta sequences. It associated 15,000 to 20,000 of them with specific HLA alleles at a false discovery rate of 0.05. A later analysis reportedly found that, within productive TCRs, an Asian-associated ancestry cluster had fewer N-insertions than the mean observed across the roughly 700 donors.

The specimen sequenced was PBMCs. The receptor comes from a woman between 50 and 59 years old in good health and CMV-seropositive.

CDR3 loop: CASSVSRRGELFF. Here the CDR3 DNA reads TGTGCCAGCAGCGTCTCCCGCCGGGGGGAGCTGTTTTTT. The gene calls are TRBV27 and TRBJ2-2; D is uncertain. The germline gives CDR1 MNHEY, CDR2 SMNVEV (reference sequence). CDR3 length: 13 residues. V was shortened by 6 bases and J by 8 bases, with 13 bases between the two germline ends.